Below are 16 T cell receptor beta chains sequenced from a single sample in a study of T cell responses to AZD1222 COVID-19 vaccine. The protocol was immunoSEQ multiplex PCR, while the TCRdb copy is restricted to in-frame clones and leaves out a portion. This table has around 78,000 clones, roughly nine tenths appearing once. The sequences come from peripheral blood, collected 28 days after the second AZD1222 dose. All receptors derive from an adult who received the AZD1222 COVID-19 vaccine.

This rearrangement joins TRBV6-5 to TRBJ1-2; TRBD1 agrees at 9 bases. V was clipped by 0 bases and J by 2 bases; unmatched bases: 4. Per the germline V gene, CDR1 is MNHEY and CDR2 is SVGAGI. The CDR3 totals 16 residues. CDR3 loop: CASSYSYRGRNYGYTF. The CDR3 coding sequence is TGTGCCAGCAGTTACTCGTACAGGGGGCGAAACTATGGCTACACCTTC.

In its sample, this clone was seen once. The chain combines TRBV6-5 with TRBJ1-1; D is uncertain. CDR3 size: 12 residues. Per the germline V gene, CDR1 is MNHEY and CDR2 is SVGAGI. Trimming removed 4 bases from V and 4 bases from J, with 7 bases in between. As DNA, the CDR3 is TGTGCCAGCAGTTCCCGTGGCACTGAAGCTTTCTTT. Translation gives CASSSRGTEAFF.

This rearrangement joins TRBV7-6 to TRBJ2-3, with 13 bases aligning to TRBD2. V was pared by 5 bases and J by 6 bases, with 5 bases of the junction left unmatched. CDR3 size: 15 residues. From germline, CDR1 is SGHVS and CDR2 FNYEAQ. DNA for the CDR3: TGTGCCAGCAGCACTAGCGGGGGGGTAGGGGATACGCAGTATTTT. Translated: CASSTSGGVGDTQYF.

The chain uses TRBV19 and TRBJ1-1; D gene ambiguous. CDR1 and CDR2 (germline): LNHDA, SQIVND (reference sequence). V was trimmed by 4 bases and J by 5 bases, leaving 11 bases between them. The CDR3 has 13 amino acids. The CDR3 region is CASSTNYRTEAFF. CDR3 DNA sequence: TGTGCCAGTAGTACCAACTATAGGACTGAAGCTTTCTTT.

The rearrangement joins TRBV24-1 to TRBJ2-4, with 9 positions matching TRBD1. V shed 4 bases, J shed 8 bases, and the junction held 8 bases outside the gene matches. Germline V gives CDR1 KGHDR, CDR2 SFDVKD. The CDR3 runs 15 residues. In nucleotides, the CDR3 is TGTGCCACCAGTGACCCCGGACAGGGGTATGACATTCAGTACTTC. Translating gives CATSDPGQGYDIQYF.

A single count supports this clone. The chain links TRBV6-4 to TRBJ1-6; the match to TRBD1 covers 8 bases. Per germline, CDR1 MRHNA and CDR2 SNTAGT. V lost 6 bases to trimming and J lost 6 bases; unmatched junction nucleotides: 4. This CDR3 has 14 amino acids. The CDR3 region is CASRGQGGNSPLHF. In nucleotides, the CDR3 is TGTGCCAGCAGAGGACAGGGCGGTAATTCACCCCTCCACTTT.

This clone occurred once. The chain carries TRBV7-9 and TRBJ2-3; D unclear. The CDR3 length is 13 residues. The V and J ends lost 5 bases and 0 bases respectively, with 6 bases between them. Germline CDR1 reads SEHNR; CDR2 reads FQNEAQ (reference sequence). The CDR3 DNA reads as TGTGCCAGCAGCCCCGACAGCACAGATACGCAGTATTTT. Encoded protein: CASSPDSTDTQYF.

The chain employs TRBV6-1 and TRBJ1-1; 7 positions match TRBD1. CDR3 length: 14 amino acids. Germline-derived CDR1 and CDR2 are MNHNS and SASEGT. V lost 2 bases to trimming and J lost 9 bases; unmatched junction nucleotides: 9. For the CDR3, the DNA is TGTGCCAGCAGTGAACCGGGACAGAAAATTAAAGCTTTCTTT. Translating gives CASSEPGQKIKAFF.

V gene TRBV3-1 (or the pseudogene TRBV3-2) combines with J gene TRBJ1-5; D is uncertain. There are 14 residues in the CDR3. Germline CDR1 LGHDT, CDR2 YNNKEL (reference sequence). V was trimmed by 1 base and J by 3 bases, leaving 7 bases between them. The CDR3, as DNA: TGTGCCAGCAGCCAAGGAGGTAACAATCAGCCCCAGCATTTT. Its protein product is CASSQGGNNQPQHF.

The chain carries TRBV12-3 or TRBV12-4 and TRBJ2-7; D call uncertain. The V and J ends lost 5 bases and 2 bases respectively, with 10 bases between them. The CDR3 is 13 amino acids. The CDR3 reads CASSPFGPYEQYF. As DNA, the CDR3 is TGTGCCAGCAGTCCTTTCGGACCCTACGAGCAGTACTTC.

The chain couples TRBV6-1 to TRBJ1-2; D call uncertain. Germline CDR1 is MNHNS and CDR2 is SASEGT. This CDR3 is 14 amino acids long. V lost 0 bases and J lost 7, with 12 bases in between. The CDR3 bases are TGTGCCAGCAGTGAAGCAGGCCTCTCCTCTGGCTACACCTTC. This encodes CASSEAGLSSGYTF.

V and J are TRBV28 and TRBJ1-4; D unclear. The CDR3 is 13 residues long. Germline lookup yields CDR1 MDHEN and CDR2 SYDVKM. The V end was cut by 7 bases, the J end by 8 bases, with 14 bases between. The CDR3 is CASTRKYGEKLFF. The CDR3, as DNA: TGTGCCAGCACGAGGAAATACGGGGAAAAACTGTTTTTT.

The J gene is TRBJ1-5, the V gene TRBV19; D call uncertain. V was clipped by 3 bases and J by 2 bases, with 14 bases between them. This CDR3 has 16 residues. From germline, CDR1 is LNHDA and CDR2 SQIVND (reference sequence). CDR3: CASSMGARLGNQPQHF. For the CDR3, the DNA is TGTGCCAGTAGTATGGGCGCCAGACTTGGCAATCAGCCCCAGCATTTT.

V is TRBV7-2 and J is TRBJ1-4, with a tentative D call TRBD1 (6 bases). The germline gives CDR1 SGHTA, CDR2 FQGNSA. CDR3 length: 14 residues. The V gene lost 3 bases and the J gene lost 8 bases, with 13 bases spanning the gap. The CDR3 coding sequence is TGTGCCAGCAGCTTTAGGGGGGCTAGCGAAAAACTGTTTTTT. It is translated as CASSFRGASEKLFF.

The gene calls are TRBV19 and TRBJ1-2, with 7 bases matching TRBD1. The germline CDR1 and CDR2 sequences are LNHDA and SQIVND (reference sequence). V trimming: 5 bases; J trimming: 4 bases; junction bases outside the gene matches: 16. The CDR3 covers 17 residues. In DNA, the CDR3 is TGTGCCAGTAGTCTCCCCAGGGGGGGCAGCTCTTTCTATGGCTACACCTTC. This codes for CASSLPRGGSSFYGYTF.

The chain links TRBV24-1 to TRBJ2-1, with D tentatively TRBD1 (7 bases). Trimming stripped 4 bases from V and 1 base from J, with 10 bases between. The CDR3 covers 15 residues. CDR1 and CDR2 from the germline V gene are KGHDR and SFDVKD. CDR3 nucleotide sequence: TGTGCCACCAGTGAGCGGGGACAGTCCTACAATGAGCAGTTCTTC. Its translation is CATSERGQSYNEQFF.